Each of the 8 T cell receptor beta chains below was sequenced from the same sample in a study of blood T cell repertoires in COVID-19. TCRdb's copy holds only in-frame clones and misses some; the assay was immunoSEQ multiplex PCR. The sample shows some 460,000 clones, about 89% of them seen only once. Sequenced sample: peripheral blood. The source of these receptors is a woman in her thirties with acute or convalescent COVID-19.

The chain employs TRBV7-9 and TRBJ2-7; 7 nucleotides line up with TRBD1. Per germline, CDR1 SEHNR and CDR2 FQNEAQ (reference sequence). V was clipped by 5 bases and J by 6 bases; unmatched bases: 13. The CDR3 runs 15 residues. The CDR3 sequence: CASSQRAGQAGEQYF. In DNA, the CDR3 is TGTGCCAGCAGCCAACGGGCCGGACAGGCGGGCGAGCAGTACTTC.

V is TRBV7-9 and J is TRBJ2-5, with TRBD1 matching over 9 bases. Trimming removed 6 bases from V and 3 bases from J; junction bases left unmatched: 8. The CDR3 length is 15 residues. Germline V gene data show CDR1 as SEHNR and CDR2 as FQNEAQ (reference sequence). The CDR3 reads CASSFTGGEKETQYF. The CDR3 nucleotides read TGTGCCAGCAGTTTCACAGGGGGCGAGAAAGAGACCCAGTACTTC.

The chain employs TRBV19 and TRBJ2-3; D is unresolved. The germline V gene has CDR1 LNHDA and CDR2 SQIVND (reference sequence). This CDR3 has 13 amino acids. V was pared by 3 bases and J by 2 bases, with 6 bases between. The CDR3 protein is CASSINPTDTQYF. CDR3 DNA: TGTGCCAGTAGTATTAATCCCACAGATACGCAGTATTTT.

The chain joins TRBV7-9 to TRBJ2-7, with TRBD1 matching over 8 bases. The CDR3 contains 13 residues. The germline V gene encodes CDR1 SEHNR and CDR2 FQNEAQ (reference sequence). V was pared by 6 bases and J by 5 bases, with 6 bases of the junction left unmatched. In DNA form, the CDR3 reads TGTGCCAGCAGTCAGGCAGGGGGCAACGAGCAGTACTTC. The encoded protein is CASSQAGGNEQYF.

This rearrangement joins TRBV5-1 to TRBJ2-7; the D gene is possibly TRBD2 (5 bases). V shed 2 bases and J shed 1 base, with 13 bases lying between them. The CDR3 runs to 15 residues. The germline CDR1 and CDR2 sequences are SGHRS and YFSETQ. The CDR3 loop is CASSLGPGYSYEQYF. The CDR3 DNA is TGCGCCAGCAGCTTAGGGCCGGGGTATTCCTACGAGCAGTACTTC.

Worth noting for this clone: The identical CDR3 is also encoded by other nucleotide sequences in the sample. The CDR3 protein is CASSSTGGETQYF. The CDR3 DNA reads TGCGCCAGCAGCTCTACAGGGGGGGAGACCCAGTACTTC. The rearrangement joins TRBV5-1 to TRBJ2-5, with 8 bases lining up with TRBD1. After removal of 3 bases from V and 5 bases from J, the junction contained 3 bases not matched to a gene. The CDR3 sequence is 13 residues long. Germline V gene data show CDR1 as SGHRS and CDR2 as YFSETQ.

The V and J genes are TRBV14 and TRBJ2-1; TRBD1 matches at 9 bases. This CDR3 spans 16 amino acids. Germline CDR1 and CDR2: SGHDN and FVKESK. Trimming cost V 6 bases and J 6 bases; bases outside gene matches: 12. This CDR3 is CASSPGQGLGFNEQFF. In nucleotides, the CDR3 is TGTGCCAGCAGTCCGGGACAGGGATTAGGCTTCAATGAGCAGTTCTTC.

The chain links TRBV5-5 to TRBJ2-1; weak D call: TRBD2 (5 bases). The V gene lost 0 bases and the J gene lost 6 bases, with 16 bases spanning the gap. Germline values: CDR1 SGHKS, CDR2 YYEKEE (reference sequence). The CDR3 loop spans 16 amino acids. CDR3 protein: CASSLALRTHVNEQFF. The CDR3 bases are TGTGCCAGCAGCTTGGCGCTAAGGACTCACGTCAATGAGCAGTTCTTC. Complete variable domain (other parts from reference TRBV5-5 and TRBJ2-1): DAGVTQSPTHLIKTRGQQVTLRCSPISGHKSVSWYQQVLGQGPQFIFQYYEKEERGRGNFPDRFSARQFPNYSSELNVNALLLGDSALYLCASSLALRTHVNEQFFGPGTRLTVL.